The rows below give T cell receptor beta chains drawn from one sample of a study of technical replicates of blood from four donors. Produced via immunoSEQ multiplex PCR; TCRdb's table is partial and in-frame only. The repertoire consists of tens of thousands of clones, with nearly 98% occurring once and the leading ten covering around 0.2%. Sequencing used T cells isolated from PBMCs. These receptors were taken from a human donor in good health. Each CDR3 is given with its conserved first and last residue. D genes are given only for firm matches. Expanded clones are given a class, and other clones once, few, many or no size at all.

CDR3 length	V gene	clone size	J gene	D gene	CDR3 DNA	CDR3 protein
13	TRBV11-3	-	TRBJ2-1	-	TGTGCCAGCAGCCAGGGGAATCGGAATGAGCAGTTCTTC	CASSQGNRNEQFF
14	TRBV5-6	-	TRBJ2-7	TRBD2	TGTGCCAGCAGCTTCGGAATAGCGGGAGACGAGCAGTACTTC	CASSFGIAGDEQYF
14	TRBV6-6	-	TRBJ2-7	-	TGTGCCAGCAGTTACTTTCAGGGCGGTTACGAGCAGTACTTC	CASSYFQGGYEQYF
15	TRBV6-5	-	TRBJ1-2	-	TGTGCCAGCAGTTACGGGGGGGGAGGATACTCTGGCTACACCTTC	CASSYGGGGYSGYTF
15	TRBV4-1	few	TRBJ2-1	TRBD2	TGCGCCAGCAGCCAAGGAGCGGGAGTTTACAATGAGCAGTTCTTC	CASSQGAGVYNEQFF
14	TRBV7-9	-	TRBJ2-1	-	TGTGCCAGCAGCTTAGATAGCTCCTACAATGAGCAGTTCTTC	CASSLDSSYNEQFF
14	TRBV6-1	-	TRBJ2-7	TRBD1	TGTGCCAGCAGTACCGGACAGGGGGGTTACGAGCAGTACTTC	CASSTGQGGYEQYF
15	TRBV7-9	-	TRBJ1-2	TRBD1	TGTGCCAGCAGCCTCGACAGGGCCACTAACTATGGCTACACCTTC	CASSLDRATNYGYTF
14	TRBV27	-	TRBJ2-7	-	TGTGCCAGCAGTCCCTGGGGGGAGTCATACGAGCAGTACTTC	CASSPWGESYEQYF
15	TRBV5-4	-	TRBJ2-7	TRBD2	TGTGCCAGCAGCTACGGGACTAGCGGGACCTACGAGCAGTACTTC	CASSYGTSGTYEQYF
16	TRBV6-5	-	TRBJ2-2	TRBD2	TGTGCCAGCAGTTACTCGCAGCGGGGTGCCACCGGGGAGCTGTTTTTT	CASSYSQRGATGELFF
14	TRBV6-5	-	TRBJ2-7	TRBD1	TGTGCCAGCAGTCCGGGACAGGGGGCCTACGAGCAGTACTTC	CASSPGQGAYEQYF
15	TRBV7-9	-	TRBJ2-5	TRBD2	TGTGCCAGCAGCCGGACTAGCGGGGGGGAAGAGACCCAGTACTTC	CASSRTSGGEETQYF
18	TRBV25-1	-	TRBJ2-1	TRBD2	TGTGCCAGCAGTGAACTCTTCGGGACTAGCGGGGGTGTTCATGAGCAGTTCTTC	CASSELFGTSGGVHEQFF
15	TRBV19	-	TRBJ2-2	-	TGTGCCAGTACTTCCTCGGGGATTTGGACCGGGGAGCTGTTTTTT	CASTSSGIWTGELFF
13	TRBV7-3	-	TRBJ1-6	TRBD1	TGTGCCAGTAAGGACAGGGGCAATTCACCCCTCCACTTT	CASKDRGNSPLHF
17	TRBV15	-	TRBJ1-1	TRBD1	TGTGCCACCAGCAGAGAAAGGACAGGCCAATTCATCACTGAAGCTTTCTTT	CATSRERTGQFITEAFF
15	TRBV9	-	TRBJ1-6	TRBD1	TGTGCCAGCAGCGTAGAAGGACAGGGGAGCGACCCCCTCCACTTT	CASSVEGQGSDPLHF
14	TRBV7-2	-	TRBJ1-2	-	TGTGCCAGCAGCTTTGGACAGAGAATCTATGGCTACACCTTC	CASSFGQRIYGYTF
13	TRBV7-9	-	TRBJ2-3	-	TGTGCCAGCAGCTTGACAGGCACAGATACGCAGTATTTT	CASSLTGTDTQYF
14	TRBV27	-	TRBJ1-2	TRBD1	TGTGCCAGGCCTCCGGGACAGGGAGAAAATGGCTACACCTTC	CARPPGQGENGYTF
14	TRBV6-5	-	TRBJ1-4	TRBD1	TGTGCCAGCAGTTACACAGGGGAATGGGAAAAACTGTTTTTT	CASSYTGEWEKLFF
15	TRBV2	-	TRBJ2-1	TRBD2	TGTGCCAGCAGTGAATTGCGGGGGGGCCTCGGAGAGCAGTTCTTC	CASSELRGGLGEQFF
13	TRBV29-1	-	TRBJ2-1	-	TGCAGCGTTGTCCGAGTAGACTACAATGAGCAGTTCTTC	CSVVRVDYNEQFF
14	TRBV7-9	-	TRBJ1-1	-	TGTGCCAGCAGCTTAGGGACAGACGGCACTGAAGCTTTCTTT	CASSLGTDGTEAFF
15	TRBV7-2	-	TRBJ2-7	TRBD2	TGTGCCAGCAGCCACTTTGGGGGAGGGATCTACGAGCAGTACTTC	CASSHFGGGIYEQYF
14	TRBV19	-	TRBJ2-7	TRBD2	TGTGCCAGTGCCGGGACTAGCGGAACCTACGAGCAGTACTTC	CASAGTSGTYEQYF
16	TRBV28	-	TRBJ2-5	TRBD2	TGTGCCAGCAGTCTACTGACTAGCGGGCCACAAGAGACCCAGTACTTC	CASSLLTSGPQETQYF
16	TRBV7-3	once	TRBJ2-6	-	TGTGCCAGCAGACCTGCCACAGGTGCTGGGGCCAACGTCCTGACTTTC	CASRPATGAGANVLTF
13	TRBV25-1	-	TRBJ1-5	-	TGTGCCAGCAGTGATACCGGGAATCAGCCCCAGCATTTT	CASSDTGNQPQHF
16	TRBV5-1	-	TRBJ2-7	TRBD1	TGCGCCAGCAGCTTGTTAACGCGGACAGGGCCCAACGAGCAGTACTTC	CASSLLTRTGPNEQYF
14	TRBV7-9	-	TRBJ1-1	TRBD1	TGTGCCAGCAGCGTCGGACAGGGGAACACTGAAGCTTTCTTT	CASSVGQGNTEAFF
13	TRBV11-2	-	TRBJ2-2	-	TGTGCCAGCAGGTTTACAGGGACCGGGGAGCTGTTTTTT	CASRFTGTGELFF
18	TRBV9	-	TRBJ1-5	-	TGTGCCAGCAGCCCACGCGAGGCAGGAGGTTCAGGCAATCAGCCCCAGCATTTT	CASSPREAGGSGNQPQHF
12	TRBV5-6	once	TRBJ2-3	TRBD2	TGTGCCTCCGGGGGAGGGCCAGATACGCAGTATTTT	CASGGGPDTQYF
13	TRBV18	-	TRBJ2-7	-	TGTGCCAGCTCATCTACAGGTTCCTACGAGCAGTACTTC	CASSSTGSYEQYF
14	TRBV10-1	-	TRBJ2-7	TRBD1	TGCGCCAGCAGGGCCGGGACAGGGGGGAGAGAGCAGTACTTC	CASRAGTGGREQYF
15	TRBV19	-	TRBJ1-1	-	TGTGCCACCACACTTGAACCGGGGGGGAACACTGAAGCTTTCTTT	CATTLEPGGNTEAFF
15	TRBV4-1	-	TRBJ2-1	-	TGCGCCAGCAGCCGAACTGGGGCTACCTACAATGAGCAGTTCTTC	CASSRTGATYNEQFF
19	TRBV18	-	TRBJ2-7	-	TGTGCCAGCTCACCAAGAAAGGGGGAGGGCCAAGTCCGTAACTACGAGCAGTACTTC	CASSPRKGEGQVRNYEQYF
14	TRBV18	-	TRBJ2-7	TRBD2	TGTGCCAGCCAAGCGGGAGGTCCTACCTACGAGCAGTACTTC	CASQAGGPTYEQYF
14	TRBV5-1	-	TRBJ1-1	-	TGCGCCAGCAGCCTGAATCCCCCGGACACTGAAGCTTTCTTT	CASSLNPPDTEAFF
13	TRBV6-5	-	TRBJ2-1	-	TGTGCCAGCACTACCCCAGGAGGCAATGAGCAGTTCTTC	CASTTPGGNEQFF
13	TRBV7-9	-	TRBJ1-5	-	TGTGCCAGCAGTTCGGAGTCCCTTACGCCCCAGCATTTT	CASSSESLTPQHF
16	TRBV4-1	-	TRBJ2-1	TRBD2	TGCGCCAGCAGCCAAGAAGGTAGCGGGGGGAAGAATGAGCAGTTCTTC	CASSQEGSGGKNEQFF
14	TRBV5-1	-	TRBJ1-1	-	TGCGCCAGCAGCTTGGGGGACACAACGGTGGGAGCTTTCTTT	CASSLGDTTVGAFF
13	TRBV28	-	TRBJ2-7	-	TGTGCCAGCAGAAGCCCATGGAGCTACGAGCAGTACTTC	CASRSPWSYEQYF
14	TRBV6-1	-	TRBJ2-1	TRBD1	TGTGCCAGCTGCAGGGGGCCGGAATACAATGAGCAGTTCTTC	CASCRGPEYNEQFF
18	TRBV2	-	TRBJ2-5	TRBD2	TGTGCCAGCAATAGGGTCCTCGTAGGCGGGGGGGTTTTAGAGACCCAGTACTTC	CASNRVLVGGGVLETQYF
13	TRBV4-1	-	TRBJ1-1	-	TGCGCCAGCAGCCAAGATGGAGGATCTGAAGCTTTCTTT	CASSQDGGSEAFF